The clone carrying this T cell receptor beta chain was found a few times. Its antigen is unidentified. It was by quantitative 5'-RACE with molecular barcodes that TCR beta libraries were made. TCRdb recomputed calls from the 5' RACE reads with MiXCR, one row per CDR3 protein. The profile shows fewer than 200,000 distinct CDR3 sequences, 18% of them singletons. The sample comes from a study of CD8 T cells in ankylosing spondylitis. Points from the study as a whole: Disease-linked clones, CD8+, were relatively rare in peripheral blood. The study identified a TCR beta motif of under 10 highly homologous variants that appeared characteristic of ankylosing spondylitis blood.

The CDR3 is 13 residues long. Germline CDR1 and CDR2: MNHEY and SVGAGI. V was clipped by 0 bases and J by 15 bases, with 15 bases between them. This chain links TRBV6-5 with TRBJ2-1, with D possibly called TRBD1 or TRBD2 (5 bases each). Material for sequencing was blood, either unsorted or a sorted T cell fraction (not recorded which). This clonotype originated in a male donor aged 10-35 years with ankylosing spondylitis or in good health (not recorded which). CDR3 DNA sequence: TGTGCCAGCAGTTACTCGACCGGGACCTGGAGGTTCTTC. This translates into CASSYSTGTWRFF.